The source of this TCR beta chain is a study of blood T cells in healthy people across ages. Study-level background: About one barcoded beta molecule per two T cells was the capture yield of template switching. Broader study findings: Strong correlation was found linking TCR beta diversity to naive T cell percentage.

On this clonotype itself: Its target is unknown.

Primed by a sample-barcoded 5' primer and a J-beta primer mix, a second PCR proceeded for roughly 7 to 12 cycles. MiXCR was run by TCRdb on the 5' RACE reads, yielding one entry per CDR3 protein. The table includes roughly 560,000 distinct CDR3 sequences, less than 25% detected once. The data also belong to a second study, concerning T cells of mothers and their children. This second report adds: The study obtained over 8.5 million TCR beta CDR3 reads per mother and 3 million to 3.5 million per child. No persistent microchimeric T cell clones were detected at roughly 94 clones per million clonotypes sensitivity.

The receptor was derived from a boy aged 5-17 years in good health. The sample was blood.

This CDR3 is CASSPGQGKNTGELFF. In DNA form, the CDR3 reads TGTGCCAGCAGCCCAGGACAGGGGAAGAACACCGGGGAGCTGTTTTTT. The chain recombines TRBV3-1 with TRBJ2-2; 9 bases are shared with TRBD1. CDR1 is LGHDT and CDR2 is YNNKEL in the germline V gene (reference sequence). The V and J ends lost 4 bases and 1 base, in that order; junction bases with no gene match: 4. This CDR3 comprises 16 residues.